This TCR beta chain was found in a study of blood T cells in healthy people across ages (dated by TCRdb to 2014 to 2015). Regarding the study in general: In model experiments, template switching captured roughly one uniquely barcoded TCR beta cDNA molecule for every two T cells. The donors were divided into four age groups: young (average around 17 years), middle-aged (roughly 42), aged (approximately 62) and long-lived (roughly 86). To avoid experimental bias, donors of different ages were spread randomly across the sequencing lanes. Two additional independent replicas of 1 million unique cDNA reads from the same blood draw were analyzed for two donors (one aged 18 to 30 and one aged 80 or older). The study measured age-related changes in TCR beta repertoire diversity using deep sequencing normalized with unique cDNA molecular identifiers. On the study overall, not on this receptor specifically: Observed TCR beta diversity per million T cells fell roughly linearly with age, and a significant reduction was already apparent by age roughly 40. The long-lived group showed more naive CD4+ T cells, fewer expanded clones and increased TCR diversity than the aged group, suggesting age selection. Donor CMV infection status was unknown, potentially confounding age-related changes in expanded clonotypes. A strong correlation was found between observed TCR beta diversity and the percentage of naive T cells measured by flow cytometry. Since profiling was done on bulk unsorted PBMCs, naive and antigen-experienced compartments could not be conclusively compared. Estimates of total diversity based on one million sequenced T cells were regarded as lower bounds and as underestimates.

The germline V gene (reference sequence) yields LNHNV for CDR1 and YYDKDF for CDR2. CDR3 length: 15 amino acids, cysteine to phenylalanine. Kept here is only the CDR3 DNA, which spans 45 bases and is read in frame from base 1. V is clipped by 0 bases and J by 0 bases, and the sequence between their germline boundaries is 8 bases long. In regard to this clonotype: What this receptor recognizes is not known. Per-base quality was not reported, and no clone a single base away is much larger than it.

Systemically healthy Caucasian individuals from Russia, 35 to 40 in total and aged roughly 6 to 100 years, were included as donors. Approximately 9.3 milliliters of peripheral blood were drawn from each donor into EDTA-treated Vacutainer tubes. Ficoll-Paque density-gradient centrifugation was used to isolate PBMCs, with at least 7 million per sample. Total RNA, at least 6 micrograms per sample, was extracted from PBMCs with Trizol reagent. Naive CD45RAhigh/CD27high T cell percentages were measured by flow cytometry on a PBMC aliquot from every donor. The library relied on 5' RACE. Sequencing was carried out with an Illumina HiSeq 2500. The second PCR ran for roughly 7 to 12 cycles and used a J-beta primer mix along with a sample-barcoded 5' primer. Each TCR beta cDNA molecule received a unique molecular identifier from a template-switch 5' adaptor carrying 12 random nucleotides. At least 3 million CDR3-containing paired-end reads were obtained from each sample. The Mint cDNA synthesis kit, primed by a TRBC-specific oligonucleotide, was used to synthesize first-strand cDNA from all RNA. Following uracil-DNA glycosylase treatment, all cDNA underwent a first 18-cycle PCR with the universal primers M1SS and BC2_uni_R. Under the source paper's analysis protocol: Normalization of each sample was performed by random selection of 1 million high-quality reads, each carrying a distinct molecular identifier. Instead of being binned into consensus sequences, reads with shared molecular identifiers were discarded. MiTCR, set to a Q25 quality threshold and the strictest error-elimination algorithm, was used for CDR3 identification, clonotype clustering and error correction. A nonparametric unseen species model with Euler transformation was used to estimate a lower bound on total TCR beta diversity. Clones were called with MiXCR by TCRdb after fastp trimmed the public reads at Q25, and only in-frame beta chains were retained. Each entry is one CDR3 protein sequence, shown with its most common DNA and genes. The V and J calls come from TCRdb's annotation, not from the publication. This sample comprises 1.5 million to 2 million distinct CDR3 sequences, approximately 50% of them detected only once. In total, the top ten clones hold less than 2.5% of the sample.

The V and J genes are TRBV15 and TRBJ1-2; the D segment cannot be called with confidence. This receptor was identified in a woman between 35 and 50 years old in good health. Sequenced sample: blood. The encoded CDR3 is CATSRDLVANYGYTF. The nucleotide sequence is TGTGCCACCAGCAGAGATCTCGTCGCTAACTATGGCTACACCTTC.